One and the same sample provided the 32 T cell receptor beta chains below, sequenced in a study of identical twins. MiXCR was run by TCRdb on the 5' RACE reads, yielding one entry per CDR3 protein. The sample shows about 530,000 distinct CDR3 sequences, roughly 15% of them seen only once. Separately, the same data were catalogued under a study of yellow fever vaccine responses in identical twins.

The sequenced sample consisted of CD4+ T cells sorted from blood. These receptors were obtained from a young woman in good health.

A note on this clonotype: An end of the junction differs from the germline gene, which may be a read error. This rearrangement joins TRBV2 to TRBJ2-1; 9 nucleotides align to TRBD2. The CDR3 covers 18 residues. Germline values: CDR1 SNHLY, CDR2 FYNNEI. The CDR3 loop reads CASSEAGAGGPSYNKQFF. CDR3 nucleotide sequence: TGTGCCAGCAGTGAAGCGGGGGCGGGAGGGCCCTCCTACAATAAGCAGTTCTTC.

This clonotype has a handful of counts. The chain joins TRBV28 to TRBJ2-1; 12 bases line up with TRBD2. From germline, CDR1 is MDHEN and CDR2 SYDVKM. V lost 4 bases and J lost 7; bases outside the gene matches: 11. The CDR3 has 17 amino acids. CDR3 loop: CASSSLSRLAGGNEQFF. The CDR3 DNA sequence: TGTGCCAGCAGTTCCCTATCACGTCTAGCGGGAGGGAATGAGCAGTTCTTC.

CDR3 in amino acids: CSASLPSRYEQYV. CDR3 bases: TGCAGTGCTAGTTTGCCTAGCAGATACGAGCAGTACGTC. The chain has TRBV20-1 and TRBJ2-7; D is perhaps TRBD2 (5 bases). CDR1 and CDR2 from the germline V gene are DFQATT and SNEGSKA (reference sequence). CDR3 length: 13 amino acids. Trimming removed 3 bases from V and 4 bases from J, with 13 bases in between.

This clonotype appeared a few times. The chain couples TRBV2 to TRBJ2-7; 10 bases line up with TRBD1. Germline CDR1 and CDR2: SNHLY and FYNNEI. This CDR3 has 15 residues. The junction had 8 bases not matched to a gene; V was cut back by 6 bases and J by 3 bases. The CDR3 region is CASRETGGVLYEQYV. For the CDR3, the DNA is TGTGCCAGCAGAGAGACAGGGGGCGTTCTCTACGAGCAGTACGTC.

The rearrangement links TRBV7-9 to TRBJ2-1; 11 nucleotides line up with TRBD2. Germline V lookup: CDR1 SEHNR, CDR2 FQNEAQ (reference sequence). The length of the CDR3 is 17 residues. Germline trimming cut 5 bases from V and 7 bases from J; bases unmatched to any gene: 13. CDR3 region: CASSLLAGESLGNEQFF. In DNA, the CDR3 is TGTGCCAGCAGCCTACTAGCGGGAGAGTCCCTAGGTAATGAGCAGTTCTTC.

This chain links TRBV10-3 with TRBJ2-1; perhaps TRBD2 as D (5 bases). There are 12 residues in the CDR3. In germline, CDR1 is ENHRY, CDR2 SYGVKD. V lost 5 bases and J 10 bases, leaving 12 bases between the germline ends. Here the CDR3 DNA reads TGTGCCATCAGTCGCTCAGAGGGAGAGCAGTTCTTC. This codes for CAISRSEGEQFF.

The chain has TRBV4-1 and TRBJ1-6; D gene unclear. Looked up from germline, CDR1 is MGHRA and CDR2 is YSYEKL. The CDR3 sequence is 15 residues long. V was cut by 2 bases and J by 7 bases, with 12 bases left in between. The CDR3 reads CASSQHTGSNSPLHF. DNA of the CDR3: TGCGCCAGCAGCCAACACACGGGATCAAATTCACCCCTCCACTTT.

The chain carries TRBV20-1 and TRBJ2-3; 7 nucleotides align to TRBD2. Germline values: CDR1 DFQATT, CDR2 SNEGSKA (reference sequence). The CDR3 consists of 12 residues. V lost 3 bases, J lost 6 bases, and 3 bases stayed unmatched. This chain's CDR3 is CSASGGRDTQYF. The CDR3 DNA sequence: TGCAGTGCTAGCGGGGGGAGGGATACGCAGTATTTT.

The chain uses TRBV25-1 and TRBJ2-3, with TRBD2 as a possible D gene (6 bases). The germline CDR1 and CDR2 sequences are MGHDK and SYGVNS. There are 14 residues in the CDR3. Deletions cut 5 bases from V and 2 bases from J, with 11 bases between. CDR3 protein: CASSRGSNTDTQYF. The CDR3 DNA reads as TGTGCCAGCAGTCGGGGGTCCAACACAGATACGCAGTATTTT.

This chain joins TRBV29-1 and TRBJ1-1; no definite D call. Per germline, CDR1 SQVTM and CDR2 ANQGSEA. Trimming left V 3 bases short and J 0 bases short, with 8 bases between. This CDR3 region has 13 residues. The CDR3 sequence: CSVDAVMNTEAFF. The CDR3, as DNA: TGCAGCGTTGATGCAGTAATGAACACTGAAGCTTTCTTT.

This clonotype was found a few times. V is TRBV6-1 and J is TRBJ2-5; D is possibly TRBD1 or TRBD2 (5 bases each). Germline lookup yields CDR1 MNHNS and CDR2 SASEGT. The CDR3 is made up of 12 amino acids. Trimming took off 7 bases at V and 1 base at J, with 7 bases between the two ends. CDR3 DNA sequence: TGTGCCAGCAAGGGACCCCAAGAGACCCAGTACTTC. Amino acid sequence: CASKGPQETQYF.

J is TRBJ2-1 and V is TRBV11-1; TRBD2 matches 9 bases. The CDR3 length is 17 residues. Trimming cost V 1 base and J 0 bases; bases outside gene matches: 4. The germline gives CDR1 SGHAT, CDR2 FQDESV (reference sequence). The CDR3 DNA is TGTGCCAGCAGCTTAGGTCGTAGCGGGAGCTCCTACAATGAGCAGTTCTTC. As protein: CASSLGRSGSSYNEQFF.

This clonotype was seen at least ten times. V and J are TRBV7-8 and TRBJ2-7, with TRBD1 identical over 8 bases. The CDR3 sequence is 17 residues long. The germline V gene encodes CDR1 SGHVS and CDR2 FQNEAQ. V dropped 1 base and J dropped 4; count of bases not matched to a gene: 12. In nucleotides, the CDR3 is TGTGCCAGCAGCTTAGGAAGGGGCGGGACAGGAGGATACGAGCAGTACGTC. Translated, it gives CASSLGRGGTGGYEQYV.

The J gene is TRBJ2-3, the V gene TRBV5-1; the match to TRBD2 covers 13 bases. CDR3 length equals 19 residues. Unmatched junction bases numbered 11, after V lost 4 bases and J lost 0 bases. Germline CDR1 is SGHRS and CDR2 is YFSETQ. In DNA, the CDR3 is TGCGCCAGCAGCACGTCCGGACTAGCGGGGGCCGTGAGCACAGATACGCAGTATTTT. Its translation is CASSTSGLAGAVSTDTQYF.

The chain has TRBV6-2 or TRBV6-3 and TRBJ1-2; no reliable D call. The CDR3 runs to 13 residues. CDR1 and CDR2 from the germline V gene are MNHEY and SVGEGT. Trimming shortened V by 3 bases and J by 8 bases, and 13 bases separated the two germline ends. The chain's CDR3 is CASSYFLGMGYTF. DNA of the CDR3: TGTGCCAGCAGTTATTTTCTCGGTATGGGCTACACCTTC.

The chain carries TRBV5-1 and TRBJ2-3; possibly TRBD1 or TRBD2 for D (6 bases each). Between the trimmed V and J ends, which lost 4 bases and 2 bases, there was a span of 14 bases. CDR1 SGHRS and CDR2 YFSETQ come from the germline V gene. The CDR3 length is 15 residues. As DNA, the CDR3 is TGCGCCAGCAGCCCCGCTTGGGGGGCCACAGATACGCAGTATTTT. Amino acids: CASSPAWGATDTQYF. Variable domain in full (rest from reference TRBV5-1 and TRBJ2-3): KAGVTQTPRYLIKTRGQQVTLSCSPISGHRSVSWYQQTPGQGLQFLFEYFSETQRNKGNFPGRFSGRQFSNSRSEMNVSTLELGDSALYLCASSPAWGATDTQYFGPGTRLTVL.

This clonotype was counted between two and nine times. This chain joins TRBV6-5 and TRBJ2-7, with 7 bases matching TRBD1. CDR3 length equals 14 residues. Germline V gene data show CDR1 as MNHEY and CDR2 as SVGAGI. Unmatched junction bases numbered 7, after V lost 2 bases and J lost 6 bases. CDR3 amino acids: CASSYLTGEGEQYF. In nucleotides, the CDR3 is TGTGCCAGCAGTTACCTCACAGGGGAAGGCGAGCAGTACTTC.

This clonotype occurred a few times. J is TRBJ2-5 and V is TRBV12-3 or TRBV12-4; 8 bases line up with TRBD1. This CDR3 has 16 amino acids. V trimming: 5 bases; J trimming: 5 bases; junction bases outside the gene matches: 13. The CDR3 bases are TGTGCCAGCAGTCCCCCAGGGGGCGCGGGTGTGGAGACCCAGTACTTC. It yields the protein CASSPPGGAGVETQYF.

CDR3 sequence (DNA): TGTGCCAGCAGCTTTTCTGGGGATGGCTACACCTTC. This sequence encodes CASSFSGDGYTF. V is TRBV11-2 and J is TRBJ1-2; unclear D gene. The germline gives CDR1 SGHAT, CDR2 FQNNGV. The CDR3 has 12 amino acids. Trimming stripped 3 bases from V and 6 bases from J, with 8 bases between.

This clonotype has just a few counts. In DNA form, the CDR3 reads TGTGCCAGCGCTTGGGGTAGCGGGATTAGTCCCTACAATGAGCAGTTCTTC. Translation gives CASAWGSGISPYNEQFF. The V call is TRBV6-1, the J call TRBJ2-1, with 8 bases fitting TRBD2. Germline values: CDR1 MNHNS, CDR2 SASEGT. CDR3 length: 17 residues. V dropped 8 bases and J dropped 2; count of bases not matched to a gene: 14.

A single count supports this clonotype. V is TRBV5-6 and J is TRBJ2-5; TRBD2 matches 7 bases. This CDR3 is built from 14 residues. Germline CDR1 reads SGHDT; CDR2 reads YYEEEE. Unmatched junction bases numbered 7, after V lost 5 bases and J lost 3 bases. DNA for the CDR3: TGTGCCAGCAGTCCGGGCGGACTAGAAGAGACCCAGTACTTC. Its translation: CASSPGGLEETQYF.

This clonotype was counted at least ten times. This chain joins TRBV2 and TRBJ2-1, with 7 bases matching TRBD2. Germline-derived CDR1 and CDR2 are SNHLY and FYNNEI. V lost 6 bases to trimming and J lost 4 bases; unmatched junction nucleotides: 12. The CDR3 sequence is 16 residues long. CDR3 region: CASSPSGALLYNEQFF. The CDR3 DNA is TGTGCCAGCAGCCCCAGCGGGGCGCTCCTTTACAATGAGCAGTTCTTC.

The chain is built from TRBV12-3 or TRBV12-4 and TRBJ1-1, with D possibly TRBD1 on 5 matching bases. This CDR3 region has 12 residues. The V end was cut by 6 bases, the J end by 11 bases, with 16 bases between. The CDR3 DNA reads as TGTGCCAGCAGCCACGAGGGGAGGTCGGCTTTCTTT. It yields the protein CASSHEGRSAFF.

The gene calls are TRBV12-3 or TRBV12-4 and TRBJ2-6; 11 nucleotides line up with TRBD2. V was clipped by 7 bases and J by 2 bases; unmatched bases: 10. This CDR3 comprises 18 residues. The CDR3 sequence is CASTRLAGSIPGANVLTF. CDR3 DNA sequence: TGTGCCAGCACGCGACTAGCGGGAAGTATCCCTGGGGCCAACGTCCTGACTTTC.

In this sample, this clonotype turned up a few times. The chain couples TRBV2 to TRBJ2-2, with unresolved D. The V gene's germline CDR1 is SNHLY and CDR2 FYNNEI. CDR3 length: 13 residues. With 4 bases removed from V and 4 bases from J, the gap between germline ends came to 7 bases. CDR3 loop: CASSGGSTGELFF. As DNA, the CDR3 is TGTGCCAGCAGTGGGGGTTCCACCGGGGAGCTGTTTTTT.

This clonotype was seen a few times. This chain's CDR3 is CSVRGGEYNEQFF. The CDR3 DNA is TGCAGCGTTCGGGGGGGCGAATACAATGAGCAGTTCTTC. The rearrangement links TRBV29-1 to TRBJ2-1, with 8 positions matching TRBD2. CDR3 length: 13 residues. Per the germline V gene, CDR1 is SQVTM and CDR2 is ANQGSEA. V shed 5 bases, J shed 4 bases, and the junction held 4 bases outside the gene matches.

This clonotype was seen a few times. This rearrangement joins TRBV18 to TRBJ2-3; TRBD2 aligns across 10 bases. Germline trimming cut 0 bases from V and 9 bases from J; bases unmatched to any gene: 6. The germline V gene has CDR1 KGHSH and CDR2 LQKENI. The CDR3 consists of 15 residues. This CDR3 reads CASSPPLAGDLTQYF. CDR3 bases: TGTGCCAGCTCACCACCTCTAGCGGGAGACCTGACGCAGTATTTT. Combining the CDR3 with reference TRBV18 and TRBJ2-3 gives the whole variable domain NAGVMQNPRHLVRRRGQEARLRCSPMKGHSHVYWYRQLPEEGLKFMVYLQKENIIDESGMPKERFSAEFPKEGPSILRIQQVVRGDSAAYFCASSPPLAGDLTQYFGPGTRLTVL.

The V gene is TRBV5-6, the J gene TRBJ2-2; TRBD1 might be the D (6 bases). V was clipped by 5 bases and J by 6 bases, with 17 bases between them. This CDR3 comprises 15 residues. In germline, CDR1 is SGHDT, CDR2 YYEEEE. The CDR3 bases are TGTGCCAGCAGAGTGACAGGCTCTCTTCCCGGGGAGCTGTTTTTT. It codes for CASRVTGSLPGELFF. Full variable domain (rest looked up from reference TRBV5-6 and TRBJ2-2): DAGVTQSPTHLIKTRGQQVTLRCSPKSGHDTVSWYQQALGQGPQFIFQYYEEEERQRGNFPDRFSGHQFPNYSSELNVNALLLGDSALYLCASRVTGSLPGELFFGEGSRLTVL.

CDR3 nucleotide sequence: TGTGCCAGCAGTTTATCTTTAGGCAGAGGGGATGAAAAACTGTTTTTT. Its protein is CASSLSLGRGDEKLFF. The V call is TRBV28, the J call TRBJ1-4; tentatively, D is TRBD1 (5 bases). The V end lost 1 base, the J end lost 6 bases, and 15 bases lay between the germline ends. CDR1 is MDHEN, CDR2 SYDVKM, per germline. CDR3 length: 16 amino acids.

The CDR3 nucleotides read TGTGCCAGCAGCTCAACCGGGACTAGCTTCAGCGAGCAGTACTTC. It yields the protein CASSSTGTSFSEQYF. The chain couples TRBV5-4 to TRBJ2-7, with 9 bases matching TRBD2. Germline CDR1 and CDR2: SGHNT and YYREEE (reference sequence). J was trimmed by 6 bases and V by 3 bases; bases with no gene match: 10. This CDR3 is 15 amino acids long.

The DNA for the CDR3 is TGCAGCGTTGAAACCCCGGGACAGTATAACGATGAGCAGTTCTTC. Translated: CSVETPGQYNDEQFF. The J gene is TRBJ2-1, the V gene TRBV29-1, with 7 bases fitting TRBD1. Losses at the gene ends were 2 bases for V and 8 bases for J; bases not matched to a gene: 12. From germline, CDR1 is SQVTM and CDR2 ANQGSEA. This CDR3 region has 15 residues.

This clonotype came up a few times. This rearrangement joins TRBV3-1 to TRBJ2-7; 9 nucleotides agree with TRBD2. Germline CDR1 and CDR2: LGHDT and YNNKEL (reference sequence). V lost 1 base, J lost 4 bases, and 5 bases stayed unmatched. The CDR3 length is 15 residues. This CDR3 reads CASSQGSGGSYEQYV. The CDR3 coding sequence is TGTGCCAGCAGCCAAGGTAGCGGGGGTTCATACGAGCAGTACGTC.